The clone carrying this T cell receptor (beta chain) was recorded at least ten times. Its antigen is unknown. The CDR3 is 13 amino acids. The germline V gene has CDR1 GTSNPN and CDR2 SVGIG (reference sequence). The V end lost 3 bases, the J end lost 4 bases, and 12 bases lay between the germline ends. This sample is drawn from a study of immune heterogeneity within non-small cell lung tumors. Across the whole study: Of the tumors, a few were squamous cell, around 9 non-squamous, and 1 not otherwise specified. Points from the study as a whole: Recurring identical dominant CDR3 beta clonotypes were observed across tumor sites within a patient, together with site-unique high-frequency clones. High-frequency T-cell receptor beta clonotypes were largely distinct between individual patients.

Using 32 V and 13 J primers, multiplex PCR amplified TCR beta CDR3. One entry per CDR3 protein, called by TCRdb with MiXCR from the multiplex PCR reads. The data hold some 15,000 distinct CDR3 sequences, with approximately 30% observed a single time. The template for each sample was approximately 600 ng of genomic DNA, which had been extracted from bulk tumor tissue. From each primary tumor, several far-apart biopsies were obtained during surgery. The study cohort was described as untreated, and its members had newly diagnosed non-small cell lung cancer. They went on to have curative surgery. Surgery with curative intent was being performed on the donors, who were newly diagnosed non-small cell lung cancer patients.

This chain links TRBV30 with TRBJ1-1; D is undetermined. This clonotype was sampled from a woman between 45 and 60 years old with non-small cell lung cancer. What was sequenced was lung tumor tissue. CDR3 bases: TGTGCCTGGAGGAAGCGGGAAACCACTGAAGCTTTCTTT. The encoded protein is CAWRKRETTEAFF.